The next 6 T cell receptor beta chains were all read from a single sample in a study of cytomegalovirus exposure and HLA in healthy donors. PCR was performed using 60 Vbeta and 13 Jbeta primers. Here immunoSEQ multiplex PCR was the method, and the copy in TCRdb shows in-frame clones only, minus some. This sample has 150,000 to 200,000 clones, with 75% to 85% found just once. Sample: PBMCs. Every receptor here comes from a young woman in good health and CMV-seropositive.

This clone was detected once. The chain joins TRBV7-9 to TRBJ1-1; D gene uncertain. Germline CDR1 and CDR2: SEHNR and FQNEAQ (reference sequence). The CDR3 covers 14 residues. The V gene lost 6 bases and the J gene lost 4 bases, with 15 bases spanning the gap. The CDR3 reads CASSNLGGGTEAFF. CDR3 sequence (DNA): TGTGCCAGCAGTAACCTAGGCGGCGGCACTGAAGCTTTCTTT.

V and J are TRBV2 and TRBJ2-5; TRBD2 matches 7 bases. Per germline, CDR1 SNHLY and CDR2 FYNNEI. With V trimmed by 5 bases and J by 4 bases, 1 base remained unmatched. The CDR3 consists of 12 residues. The CDR3 nucleotides are TGTGCCAGCAGTAGACTAGCAGAGACCCAGTACTTC. Translation: CASSRLAETQYF.

This chain links TRBV5-1 with TRBJ1-4; a possible D gene is TRBD1 (6 bases). In germline, CDR1 is SGHRS, CDR2 YFSETQ. V lost 1 base and J 2 bases, leaving 6 bases between the germline ends. This CDR3 region has 14 residues. The CDR3 sequence is CASSLTGTNEKLFF. In nucleotides, the CDR3 is TGCGCCAGCAGCTTGACAGGGACTAATGAAAAACTGTTTTTT.

Worth noting for this clone: This sample also contains other DNA sequences that code for the same CDR3. The rearrangement uses TRBV7-6 and TRBJ2-3; 9 bases match TRBD2. CDR3 size: 16 residues. Trimming took 1 base from V and 0 from J; bases not matched to a gene: 2. The germline V gene has CDR1 SGHVS and CDR2 FNYEAQ. Here the CDR3 reads CASSLGTSGSTDTQYF. CDR3 DNA: TGTGCCAGCAGCTTAGGTACTAGCGGGAGCACAGATACGCAGTATTTT.

The V call is TRBV5-1, the J call TRBJ1-5; tentatively, D is TRBD1 (5 bases). The CDR3 totals 14 residues. Germline CDR1 reads SGHRS; CDR2 reads YFSETQ. Deletions cut 6 bases from V and 6 bases from J, with 16 bases between. The CDR3 reads CASIWAGIRQPQHF. CDR3 coding DNA: TGCGCCAGCATTTGGGCAGGGATCCGTCAGCCCCAGCATTTT.

J is TRBJ2-3 and V is TRBV14; 10 nucleotides match TRBD2. This CDR3 comprises 14 residues. V lost 4 bases, J lost 7 bases, and 5 bases stayed unmatched. Germline assignment: CDR1 SGHDN and CDR2 FVKESK. The CDR3 sequence is CASSLFTSGNTQYF. In nucleotides, the CDR3 is TGTGCCAGCAGCCTATTTACTAGCGGGAATACGCAGTATTTT.